Each of the 8 T cell receptor beta chains below was sequenced from the same sample in a study of CD8+ T cells in alopecia areata. The treatment: oral pan-JAK inhibitor, 5-10 mg twice daily. Isolated RNA was reverse transcribed into cDNA used as the sequencing template. The method was immunoSEQ multiplex PCR; TCRdb's version includes in-frame clones alone and lacks a portion of them. The table shows hundreds of thousands of clones, with roughly three fifths occurring only once. The source was CD4+ T cells sorted from blood, collected at approximately week 42, from a patient treated with tofacitinib. The receptors come from a human donor with alopecia areata.

This chain joins TRBV7-3 and TRBJ2-1, with 12 bases matching TRBD2. V dropped 0 bases and J dropped 3; count of bases not matched to a gene: 9. The germline V gene encodes CDR1 SGHTA and CDR2 FQGTGA. There are 19 residues in the CDR3. The CDR3 sequence: CASSLTGTSGYRSYNEQFF. DNA of the CDR3: TGTGCCAGCAGCTTAACCGGGACTAGCGGGTACCGAAGCTACAATGAGCAGTTCTTC.

The chain carries TRBV4-3 and TRBJ2-1, with 10 bases aligning to TRBD2. CDR3 length: 16 amino acids. The germline V gene encodes CDR1 LGHNA and CDR2 YSLEER. Unmatched junction bases numbered 8, after V lost 0 bases and J lost 9 bases. In nucleotides, the CDR3 is TGCGCCAGCAGCCAAGATAGGGTAGCGGGGGGAAGTGAGCAGTTCTTC. Translated: CASSQDRVAGGSEQFF.

The chain has TRBV13 and TRBJ1-5, with D hard to call. From germline, CDR1 is PRHDT and CDR2 FYEKMQ (reference sequence). Trimming cost V 3 bases and J 0 bases, with 9 bases left between them. This CDR3 spans 15 amino acids. CDR3 nucleotide sequence: TGTGCCAGCAGCTTCAGCGGAATTAGCAATCAGCCCCAGCATTTT. Amino acids: CASSFSGISNQPQHF.

V usage is TRBV7-3 and J usage is TRBJ2-5; TRBD1 or TRBD2 may be the D gene (6 bases each). The CDR3 is 15 residues long. The germline V gene encodes CDR1 SGHTA and CDR2 FQGTGA. V was trimmed by 5 bases and J by 5 bases, leaving 18 bases between them. CDR3 DNA: TGTGCCAGCAGCCCCGTTGGGGGGCAGGTTGAGACCCAGTACTTC. Translating gives CASSPVGGQVETQYF.

V and J are TRBV6-1 and TRBJ2-7, with D possibly being TRBD1 (6 bases). The CDR3 has 14 residues. The germline CDR1 and CDR2 sequences are MNHNS and SASEGT. Trimming took 8 bases from V and 6 from J, leaving 20 bases between them. CDR3 loop: CASARGTGSAEQYF. CDR3 sequence (DNA): TGTGCCAGCGCCAGGGGTACAGGGTCGGCCGAGCAGTACTTC.

The chain has TRBV5-1 and TRBJ2-3, with a possible D match to TRBD1 (6 bases). Trimming shortened V by 1 base and J by 1 base, and 13 bases separated the two germline ends. The CDR3 is 16 residues long. The germline gives CDR1 SGHRS, CDR2 YFSETQ. DNA of the CDR3: TGCGCCAGCAGCTTGACAGGGAATGTGGGCACAGATACGCAGTATTTT. This codes for CASSLTGNVGTDTQYF.

This chain joins TRBV5-1 and TRBJ2-1; D assignment may be TRBD1 or TRBD2 (5 bases each). CDR1 SGHRS and CDR2 YFSETQ come from the germline V gene. The CDR3 spans 13 residues. V dropped 4 bases and J dropped 16 bases, with 21 bases sitting between them. CDR3 in amino acids: CASSGSGQSGFFF. The CDR3 coding sequence is TGCGCCAGCAGCGGGTCGGGGCAGTCGGGTTTCTTCTTC.

The chain combines TRBV10-3 with TRBJ1-2; D call uncertain. The CDR3 has 11 amino acids. Per germline, CDR1 ENHRY and CDR2 SYGVKD. V was pared by 10 bases and J by 5 bases, with 11 bases between. CDR3 nucleotides: TGTGCCACCACGACTGATTATGGCTACACCTTC. This gives the protein CATTTDYGYTF.